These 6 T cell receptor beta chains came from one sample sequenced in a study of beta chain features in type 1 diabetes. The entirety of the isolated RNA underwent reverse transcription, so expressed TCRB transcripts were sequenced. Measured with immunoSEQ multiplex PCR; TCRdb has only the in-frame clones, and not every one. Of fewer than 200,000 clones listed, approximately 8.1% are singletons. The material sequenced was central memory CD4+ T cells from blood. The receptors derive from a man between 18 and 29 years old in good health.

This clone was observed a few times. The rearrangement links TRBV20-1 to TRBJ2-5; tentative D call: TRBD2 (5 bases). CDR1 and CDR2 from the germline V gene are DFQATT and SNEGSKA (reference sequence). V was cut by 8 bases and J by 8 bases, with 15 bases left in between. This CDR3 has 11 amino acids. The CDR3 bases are TGCAGTCGAAAACTAGACACAACCCAGTACTTC. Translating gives CSRKLDTTQYF.

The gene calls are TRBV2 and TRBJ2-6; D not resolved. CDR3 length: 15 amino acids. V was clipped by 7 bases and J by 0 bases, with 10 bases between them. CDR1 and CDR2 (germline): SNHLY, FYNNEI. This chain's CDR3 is CASNPLSSGANVLTF. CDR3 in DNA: TGTGCCAGCAATCCCTTATCCTCTGGGGCCAACGTCCTGACTTTC.

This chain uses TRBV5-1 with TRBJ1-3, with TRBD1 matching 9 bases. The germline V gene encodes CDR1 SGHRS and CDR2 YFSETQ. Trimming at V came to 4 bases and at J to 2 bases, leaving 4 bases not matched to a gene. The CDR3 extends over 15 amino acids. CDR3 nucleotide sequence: TGCGCCAGCAGCGGCCGGACAGGGGCTGGAAACACCATATATTTT. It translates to CASSGRTGAGNTIYF.

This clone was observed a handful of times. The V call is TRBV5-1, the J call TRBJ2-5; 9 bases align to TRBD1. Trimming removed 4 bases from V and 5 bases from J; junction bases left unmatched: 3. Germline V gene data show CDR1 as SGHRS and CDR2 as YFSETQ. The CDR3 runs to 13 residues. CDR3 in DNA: TGCGCCAGCAGCCCAGGACAGGGGGAGACCCAGTACTTC. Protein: CASSPGQGETQYF.

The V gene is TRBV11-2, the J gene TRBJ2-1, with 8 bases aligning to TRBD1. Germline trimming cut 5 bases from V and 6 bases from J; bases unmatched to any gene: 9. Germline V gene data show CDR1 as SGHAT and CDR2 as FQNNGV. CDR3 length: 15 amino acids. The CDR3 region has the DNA TGTGCCAGCAGCCAGACAGGGGTGATTAGCAATGAGCAGTTCTTC. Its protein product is CASSQTGVISNEQFF.

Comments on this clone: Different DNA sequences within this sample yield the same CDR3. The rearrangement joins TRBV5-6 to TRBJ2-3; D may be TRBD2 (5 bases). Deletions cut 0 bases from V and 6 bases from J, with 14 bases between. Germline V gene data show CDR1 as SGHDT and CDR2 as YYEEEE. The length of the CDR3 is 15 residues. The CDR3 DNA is TGTGCCAGCAGCTTGGGAGGCGGGCTCGGGGATACGCAGTATTTT. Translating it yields CASSLGGGLGDTQYF. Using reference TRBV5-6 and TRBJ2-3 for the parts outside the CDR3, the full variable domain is DAGVTQSPTHLIKTRGQQVTLRCSPKSGHDTVSWYQQALGQGPQFIFQYYEEEERQRGNFPDRFSGHQFPNYSSELNVNALLLGDSALYLCASSLGGGLGDTQYFGPGTRLTVL.